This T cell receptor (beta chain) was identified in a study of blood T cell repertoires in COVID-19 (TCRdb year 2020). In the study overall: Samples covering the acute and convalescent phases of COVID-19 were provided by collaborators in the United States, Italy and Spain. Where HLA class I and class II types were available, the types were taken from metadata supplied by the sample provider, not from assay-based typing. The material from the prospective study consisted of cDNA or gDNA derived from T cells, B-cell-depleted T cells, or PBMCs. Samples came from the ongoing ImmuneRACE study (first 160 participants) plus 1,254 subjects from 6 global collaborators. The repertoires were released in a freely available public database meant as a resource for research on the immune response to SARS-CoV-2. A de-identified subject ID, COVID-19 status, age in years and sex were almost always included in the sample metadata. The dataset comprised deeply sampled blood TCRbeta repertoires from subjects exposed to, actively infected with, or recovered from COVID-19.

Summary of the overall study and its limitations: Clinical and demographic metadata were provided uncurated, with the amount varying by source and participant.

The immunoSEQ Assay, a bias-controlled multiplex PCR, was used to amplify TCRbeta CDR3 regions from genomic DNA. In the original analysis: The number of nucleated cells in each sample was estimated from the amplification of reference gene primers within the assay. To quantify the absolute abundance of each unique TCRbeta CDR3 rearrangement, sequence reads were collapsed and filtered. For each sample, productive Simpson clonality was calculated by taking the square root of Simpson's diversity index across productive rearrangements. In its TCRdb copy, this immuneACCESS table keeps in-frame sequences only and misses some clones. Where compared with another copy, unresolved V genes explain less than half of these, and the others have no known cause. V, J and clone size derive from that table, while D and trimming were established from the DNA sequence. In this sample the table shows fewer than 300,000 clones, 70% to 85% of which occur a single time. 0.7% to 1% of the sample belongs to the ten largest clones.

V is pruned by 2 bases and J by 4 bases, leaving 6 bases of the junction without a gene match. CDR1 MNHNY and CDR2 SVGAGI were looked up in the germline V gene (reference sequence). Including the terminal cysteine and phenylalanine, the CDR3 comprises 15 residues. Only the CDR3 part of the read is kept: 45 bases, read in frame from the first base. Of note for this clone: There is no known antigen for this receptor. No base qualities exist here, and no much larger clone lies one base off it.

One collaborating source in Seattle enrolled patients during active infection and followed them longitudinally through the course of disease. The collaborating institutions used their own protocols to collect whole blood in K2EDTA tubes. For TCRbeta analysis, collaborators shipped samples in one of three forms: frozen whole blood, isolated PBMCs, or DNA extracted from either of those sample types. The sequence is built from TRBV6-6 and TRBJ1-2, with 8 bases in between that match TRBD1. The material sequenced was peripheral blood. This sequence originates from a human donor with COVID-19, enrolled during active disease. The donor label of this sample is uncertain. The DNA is TGTGCCAGCAGTTACCGTACAGGGGGAGGCTATGGCTACACCTTC. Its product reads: CASSYRTGGGYGYTF.